These 12 T cell receptor beta chains were sequenced from one sample in a study of blood T cell repertoires in COVID-19. Method: immunoSEQ multiplex PCR; TCRdb's copy keeps in-frame clones and lacks some. This table holds 39,000 or so clones, roughly 80% found once. Specimen: peripheral blood. The receptors were gathered from a man between 60 and 70 years old in a cohort sampled during active COVID-19.

The V gene is TRBV11-3, the J gene TRBJ1-1; TRBD1 aligns across 7 bases. CDR3 length: 16 residues. J was trimmed by 0 bases and V by 6 bases; bases with no gene match: 10. Per germline, CDR1 SGHNT and CDR2 YENEEA. DNA of the CDR3: TGTGCCAGCAGTTGGGACAGCTTTGTAATGAACACTGAAGCTTTCTTT. The encoded protein is CASSWDSFVMNTEAFF.

The rearrangement joins TRBV4-1 to TRBJ2-2; 7 bases map to TRBD1. The CDR3 consists of 18 residues. Germline CDR1 and CDR2: MGHRA and YSYEKL. Losses at the gene ends were 4 bases for V and 5 bases for J; bases not matched to a gene: 16. Here the CDR3 reads CASSRIEIRDRTTGELFF. The CDR3 DNA is TGCGCCAGCAGCCGGATAGAAATCCGGGACAGAACGACCGGGGAGCTGTTTTTT.

The rearrangement joins TRBV15 to TRBJ2-1; D gene unclear. The V end lost 5 bases, the J end lost 0 bases, and 2 bases lay between the germline ends. Per the germline V gene, CDR1 is LNHNV and CDR2 is YYDKDF (reference sequence). This CDR3 is 12 amino acids long. DNA of the CDR3: TGTGCCACCAGCCGCTCCTACAATGAGCAGTTCTTC. This gives the protein CATSRSYNEQFF.

V usage is TRBV12-5 and J usage is TRBJ2-5, with D perhaps TRBD1 (7 bases). The germline CDR1 and CDR2 sequences are LGHNT and FRNRAP. Trimming shortened V by 4 bases and J by 2 bases, and 11 bases separated the two germline ends. This CDR3 is built from 14 residues. Here the CDR3 reads CASGWGDRQETQYF. The CDR3 nucleotides are TGTGCTAGTGGTTGGGGGGACAGACAAGAGACCCAGTACTTC.

The chain uses TRBV7-8 and TRBJ2-5; unclear D gene. Deletions cut 2 bases from V and 5 bases from J, with 6 bases between. This CDR3 is built from 12 residues. Germline loops: CDR1 SGHVS, CDR2 FQNEAQ. The CDR3 spells CASSLNQETQYF. In DNA, the CDR3 is TGTGCCAGCAGCTTAAATCAGGAGACCCAGTACTTC.

This clone was counted a few times. V and J are TRBV4-1 and TRBJ1-5; D unresolved. This CDR3 comprises 15 residues. V shed 3 bases and J shed 2 bases, with 11 bases lying between them. Germline CDR1 and CDR2: MGHRA and YSYEKL. CDR3 nucleotide sequence: TGCGCCAGCAGCCATTCGGGGATGGGCAATCAGCCCCAGCATTTT. As protein: CASSHSGMGNQPQHF.

The count of this clone is one. The chain combines TRBV7-9 with TRBJ2-2, with TRBD1 matching over 7 bases. The J segment lost 11 bases and the V segment lost 4 bases, leaving 10 bases of the junction unmatched. Germline CDR1 reads SEHNR; CDR2 reads FQNEAQ (reference sequence). This CDR3 contains 14 residues. The CDR3 region has the DNA TGTGCCAGCAGCTGGGACAGCTCCACTGGCGAGCTGTTTTTT. This codes for CASSWDSSTGELFF.

A word on this clone: At one of its ends the junction is not consistent with the germline gene, which may arise from a read error. The chain uses TRBV29-1 and TRBJ1-3; a possible D gene is TRBD1 (5 bases). The length of the CDR3 is 16 residues. Germline CDR1 SQVTM, CDR2 ANQGSEA. The CDR3 is CSVEVVGALSGNTIYF. The CDR3 DNA sequence: TGCAGCGTGGAAGTTGTTGGGGCCCTCTCTGGAAACACCATATATTTT. The variable domain in full, with the rest retrieved from reference TRBV29-1 and TRBJ1-3, is SAVISQKPSRDICQRGTSLTIQCQVDSQVTMMFWYRQQPGQSLTLIATANQGSEATYESGFVIDKFPISRPNLTFSTLTVSNMSPEDSSIYLCSVEVVGALSGNTIYFGEGSWLTVV.

V usage is TRBV7-8 and J usage is TRBJ2-1; 7 bases fit TRBD2. The CDR3 is 17 amino acids. CDR1 is SGHVS and CDR2 is FQNEAQ in the germline V gene. Germline trimming cut 5 bases from V and 5 bases from J; bases unmatched to any gene: 15. CDR3 DNA: TGTGCCAGCAGCCTCGAGAGGACTAGAAGGGCCCACAATGAGCAGTTCTTC. Translation gives CASSLERTRRAHNEQFF.

This sequence joins TRBV7-2 and TRBJ1-3; perhaps TRBD1 as D (5 bases). V was shortened by 5 bases and J by 4 bases, with 12 bases between the two germline ends. Germline CDR1 and CDR2: SGHTA and FQGNSA. The CDR3 extends over 14 amino acids. The CDR3 region has the DNA TGTGCCAGCAGCCCCGGGGGGACGGGAAACACCATATATTTT. Amino acid sequence: CASSPGGTGNTIYF.

This chain joins TRBV12-1 and TRBJ2-2; the listed D gene, TRBD1, was not tested against the DNA. TRBV12-1 is marked as a pseudogene. The CDR3 is 16 residues long. CDR3 bases: TGTGCCAGCCCGCGGAGGGACAGGGGTGACACCGGGGAGCTGTTTTTT. It yields the protein CASPRRDRGDTGELFF.

This chain links TRBV15 with TRBJ2-2; weak D call: TRBD2 (7 bases). The germline V and J ends were trimmed by 1 base and 6 bases, with 15 bases remaining between them. The CDR3 contains 16 residues. CDR1 and CDR2 (germline): LNHNV, YYDKDF (reference sequence). The CDR3 region is CATSRVSGGHAGELFF. In DNA, the CDR3 is TGTGCCACCAGCAGAGTTTCCGGGGGGCACGCCGGGGAGCTGTTTTTT.